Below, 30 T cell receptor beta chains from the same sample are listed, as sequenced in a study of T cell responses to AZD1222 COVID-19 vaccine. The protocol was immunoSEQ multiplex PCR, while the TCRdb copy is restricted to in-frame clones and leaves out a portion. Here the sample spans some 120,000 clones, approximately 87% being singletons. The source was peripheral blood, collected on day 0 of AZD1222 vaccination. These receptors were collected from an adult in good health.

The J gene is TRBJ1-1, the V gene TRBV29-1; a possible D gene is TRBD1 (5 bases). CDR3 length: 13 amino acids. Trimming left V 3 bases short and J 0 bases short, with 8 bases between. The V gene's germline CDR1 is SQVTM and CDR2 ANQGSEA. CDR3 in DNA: TGCAGCGTTGAGAGACAGATGAACACTGAAGCTTTCTTT. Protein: CSVERQMNTEAFF.

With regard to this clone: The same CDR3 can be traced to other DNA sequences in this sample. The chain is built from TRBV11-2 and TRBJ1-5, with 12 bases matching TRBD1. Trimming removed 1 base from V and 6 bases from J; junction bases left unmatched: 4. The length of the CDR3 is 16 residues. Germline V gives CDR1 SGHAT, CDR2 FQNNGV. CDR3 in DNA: TGTGCCAGCAGCTTAGGGGACAGGGGGCTGGGTCAGCCCCAGCATTTT. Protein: CASSLGDRGLGQPQHF.

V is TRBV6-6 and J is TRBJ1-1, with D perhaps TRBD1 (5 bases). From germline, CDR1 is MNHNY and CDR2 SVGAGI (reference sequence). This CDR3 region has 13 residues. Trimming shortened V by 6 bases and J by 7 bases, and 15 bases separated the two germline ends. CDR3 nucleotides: TGTGCCAGCAGCCGGGGGAGGGGTGGTGAAGCTTTCTTT. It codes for CASSRGRGGEAFF.

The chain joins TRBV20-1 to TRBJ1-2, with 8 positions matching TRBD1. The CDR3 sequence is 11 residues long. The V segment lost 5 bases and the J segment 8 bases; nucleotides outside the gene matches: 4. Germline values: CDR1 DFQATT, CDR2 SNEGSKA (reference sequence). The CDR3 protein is CSAPGGSGYTF. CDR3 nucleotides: TGCAGTGCTCCAGGGGGCAGCGGCTACACCTTC.

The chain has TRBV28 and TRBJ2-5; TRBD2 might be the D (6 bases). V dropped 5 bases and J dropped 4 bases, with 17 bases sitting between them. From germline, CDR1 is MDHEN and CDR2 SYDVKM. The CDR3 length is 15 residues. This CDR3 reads CASSVVEGHVETQYF. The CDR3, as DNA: TGTGCCAGCAGTGTCGTGGAGGGTCATGTAGAGACCCAGTACTTC.

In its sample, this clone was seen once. The CDR3 DNA reads as TGTGCCAGCAGCCGAACTGTACAGGGGATGAACACTGAAGCTTTCTTT. Translated, it gives CASSRTVQGMNTEAFF. The rearrangement joins TRBV7-8 to TRBJ1-1; 7 bases line up with TRBD1. Germline values: CDR1 SGHVS, CDR2 FQNEAQ. CDR3 length equals 16 residues. Trimming took 5 bases from V and 0 from J; bases not matched to a gene: 9. The full variable domain, completed using reference TRBV7-8 and TRBJ1-1, is GAGVSQSPRYKVAKRGQDVALRCDPISGHVSLFWYQQALGQGPEFLTYFQNEAQLDKSGLPSDRFFAERPEGSVSTLKIQRTQQEDSAVYLCASSRTVQGMNTEAFFGQGTRLTVV.

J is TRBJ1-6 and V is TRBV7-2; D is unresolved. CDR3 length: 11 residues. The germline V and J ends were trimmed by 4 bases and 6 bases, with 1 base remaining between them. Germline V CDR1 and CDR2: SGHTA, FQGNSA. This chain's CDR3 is CASSSNSPLHF. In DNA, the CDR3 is TGTGCCAGCAGCTCTAATTCACCCCTCCACTTT.

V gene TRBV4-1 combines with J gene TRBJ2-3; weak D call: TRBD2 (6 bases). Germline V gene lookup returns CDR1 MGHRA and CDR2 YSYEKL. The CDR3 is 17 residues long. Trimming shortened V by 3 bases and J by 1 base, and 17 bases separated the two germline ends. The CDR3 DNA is TGCGCCAGCAGCCAGACTATCAGGAGGGGAGGCACAGATACGCAGTATTTT. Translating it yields CASSQTIRRGGTDTQYF.

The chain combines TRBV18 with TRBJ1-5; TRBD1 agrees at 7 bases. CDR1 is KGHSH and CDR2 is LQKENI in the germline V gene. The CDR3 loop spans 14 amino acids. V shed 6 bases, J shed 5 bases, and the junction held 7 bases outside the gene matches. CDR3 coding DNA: TGTGCCAGCTCCCTGACAGGGTCCGATCAGCCCCAGCATTTT. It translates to CASSLTGSDQPQHF.

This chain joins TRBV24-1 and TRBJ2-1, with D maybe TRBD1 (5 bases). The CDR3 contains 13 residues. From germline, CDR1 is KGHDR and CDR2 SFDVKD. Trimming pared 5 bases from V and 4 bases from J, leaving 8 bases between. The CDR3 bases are TGTGCCACCAGTGGCGGACAATACAATGAGCAGTTCTTC. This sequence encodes CATSGGQYNEQFF.

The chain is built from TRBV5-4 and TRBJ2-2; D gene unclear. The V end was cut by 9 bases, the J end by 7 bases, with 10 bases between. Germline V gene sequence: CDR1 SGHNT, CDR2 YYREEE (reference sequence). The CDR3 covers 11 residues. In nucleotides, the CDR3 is TGTGCCACCACTATCTACGGGGAGCTGTTTTTT. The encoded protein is CATTIYGELFF.

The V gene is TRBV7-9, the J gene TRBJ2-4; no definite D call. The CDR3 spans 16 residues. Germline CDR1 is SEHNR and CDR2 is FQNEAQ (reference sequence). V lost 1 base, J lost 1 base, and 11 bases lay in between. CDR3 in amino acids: CASSLEGDKAKNIQYF. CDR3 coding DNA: TGTGCCAGCAGCTTAGAGGGCGACAAGGCCAAAAACATTCAGTACTTC.

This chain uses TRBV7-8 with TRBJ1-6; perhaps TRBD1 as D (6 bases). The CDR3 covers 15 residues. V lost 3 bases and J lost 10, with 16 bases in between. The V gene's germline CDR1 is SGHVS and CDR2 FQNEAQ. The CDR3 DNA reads TGTGCCAGCAGCTTGGTAGGCCAGGGGCAATCACCCCTCCACTTT. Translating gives CASSLVGQGQSPLHF.

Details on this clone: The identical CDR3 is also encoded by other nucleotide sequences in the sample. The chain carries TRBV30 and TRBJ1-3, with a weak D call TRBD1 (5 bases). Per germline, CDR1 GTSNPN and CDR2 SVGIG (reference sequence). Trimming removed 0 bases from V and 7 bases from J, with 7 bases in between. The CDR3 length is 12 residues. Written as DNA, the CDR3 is TGTGCCTGGAGTGTACGGGGGAACACCATATATTTT. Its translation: CAWSVRGNTIYF. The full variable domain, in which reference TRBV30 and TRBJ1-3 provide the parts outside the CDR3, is SQTIHQWPATLVQPVGSPLSLECTVEGTSNPNLYWYRQAAGRGLQLLFYSVGIGQISSEVPQNLSASRPQDRQFILSSKKLLLSDSGFYLCAWSVRGNTIYFGEGSWLTVV.

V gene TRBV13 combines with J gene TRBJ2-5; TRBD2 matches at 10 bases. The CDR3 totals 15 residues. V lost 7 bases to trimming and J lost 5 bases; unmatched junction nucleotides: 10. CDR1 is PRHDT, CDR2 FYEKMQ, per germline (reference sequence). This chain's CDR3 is CASTSRLAGAETQYF. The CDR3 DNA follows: TGTGCCAGCACCTCACGGCTAGCGGGAGCGGAGACCCAGTACTTC.

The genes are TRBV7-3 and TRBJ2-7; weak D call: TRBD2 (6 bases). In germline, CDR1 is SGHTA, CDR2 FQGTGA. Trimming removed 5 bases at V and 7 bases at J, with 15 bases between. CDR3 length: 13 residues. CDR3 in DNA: TGTGCCAGCAGCCTACCAGCCGGGGGAGAGCAGTACTTC. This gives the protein CASSLPAGGEQYF.

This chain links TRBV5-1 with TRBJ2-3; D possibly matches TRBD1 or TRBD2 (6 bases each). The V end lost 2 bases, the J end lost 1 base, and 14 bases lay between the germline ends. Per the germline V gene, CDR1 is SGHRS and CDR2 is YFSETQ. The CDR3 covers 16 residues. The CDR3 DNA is TGCGCCAGCAGCTTTCAAGGGGGGTTAGGCACAGATACGCAGTATTTT. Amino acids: CASSFQGGLGTDTQYF.

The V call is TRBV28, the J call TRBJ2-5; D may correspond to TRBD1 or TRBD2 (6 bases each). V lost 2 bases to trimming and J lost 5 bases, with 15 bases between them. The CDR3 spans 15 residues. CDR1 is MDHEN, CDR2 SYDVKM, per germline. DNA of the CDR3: TGTGCCAGCAGTTTAGGGGGGCTGGGAAGGGAGACCCAGTACTTC. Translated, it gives CASSLGGLGRETQYF.

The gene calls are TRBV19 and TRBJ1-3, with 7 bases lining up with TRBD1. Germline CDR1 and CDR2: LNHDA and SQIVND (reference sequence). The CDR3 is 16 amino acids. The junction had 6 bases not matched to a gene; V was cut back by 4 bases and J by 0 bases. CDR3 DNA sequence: TGTGCCAGTAGTAAACAGGGGTCCAGCTCTGGAAACACCATATATTTT. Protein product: CASSKQGSSSGNTIYF.

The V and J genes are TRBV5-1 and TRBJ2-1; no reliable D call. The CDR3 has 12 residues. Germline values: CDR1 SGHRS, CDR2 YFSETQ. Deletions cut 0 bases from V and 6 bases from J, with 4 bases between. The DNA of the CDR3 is TGCGCCAGCAGCTTGGGGGTCAATGAGCAGTTCTTC. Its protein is CASSLGVNEQFF.

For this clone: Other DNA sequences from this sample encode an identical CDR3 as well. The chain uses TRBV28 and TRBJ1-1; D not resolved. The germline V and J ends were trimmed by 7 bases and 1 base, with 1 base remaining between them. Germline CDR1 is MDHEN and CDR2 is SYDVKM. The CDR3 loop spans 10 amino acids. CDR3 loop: CASTNTEAFF. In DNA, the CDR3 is TGTGCCAGCACGAACACTGAAGCTTTCTTT.

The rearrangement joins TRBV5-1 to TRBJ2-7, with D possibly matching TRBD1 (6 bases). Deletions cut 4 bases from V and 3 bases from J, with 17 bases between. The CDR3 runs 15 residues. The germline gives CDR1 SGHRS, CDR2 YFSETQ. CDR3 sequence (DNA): TGCGCCAGCAGCAGGGGCACAGGGACCAACTACGAGCAGTACTTC. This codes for CASSRGTGTNYEQYF.

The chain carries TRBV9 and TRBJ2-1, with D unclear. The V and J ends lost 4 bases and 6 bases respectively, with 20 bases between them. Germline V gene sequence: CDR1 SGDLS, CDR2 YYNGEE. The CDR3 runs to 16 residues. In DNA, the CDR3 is TGTGCCAGCAGCCCCCGGGTAAGGGTGGGTATCAATGAGCAGTTCTTC. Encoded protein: CASSPRVRVGINEQFF.

The CDR3 is CASSLWAGQGGNQPQHF. The CDR3 region has the DNA TGTGCCAGCAGTTTATGGGCTGGACAGGGAGGCAATCAGCCCCAGCATTTT. The genes are TRBV28 and TRBJ1-5, with TRBD1 matching over 8 bases. The germline gives CDR1 MDHEN, CDR2 SYDVKM. The CDR3 is made up of 17 amino acids. The junction had 6 bases not matched to a gene; V was cut back by 0 bases and J by 2 bases. Together with reference TRBV28 and TRBJ1-5, the CDR3 gives the full variable domain: DVKVTQSSRYLVKRTGEKVFLECVQDMDHENMFWYRQDPGLGLRLIYFSYDVKMKEKGDIPEGYSVSREKKERFSLILESASTNQTSMYLCASSLWAGQGGNQPQHFGDGTRLSIL.

CDR3 residues: CASSILTGVGNEQFF. CDR3 nucleotides: TGCGCCAGCAGCATCTTGACAGGGGTAGGAAATGAGCAGTTCTTC. The V call is TRBV5-1, the J call TRBJ2-1, with 8 bases matching TRBD1. J was trimmed by 7 bases and V by 4 bases; bases with no gene match: 10. The germline gives CDR1 SGHRS, CDR2 YFSETQ. This CDR3 is built from 15 residues.

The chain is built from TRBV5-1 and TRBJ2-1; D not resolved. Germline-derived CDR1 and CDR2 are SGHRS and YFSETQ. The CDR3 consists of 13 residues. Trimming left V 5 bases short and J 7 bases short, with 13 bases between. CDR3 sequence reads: CASSQKVGNEQFF. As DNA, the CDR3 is TGCGCCAGCAGTCAGAAGGTTGGTAATGAGCAGTTCTTC.

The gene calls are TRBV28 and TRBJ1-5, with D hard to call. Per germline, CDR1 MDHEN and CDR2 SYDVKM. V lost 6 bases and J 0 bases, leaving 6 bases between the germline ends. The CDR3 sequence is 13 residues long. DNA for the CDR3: TGTGCCAGCAGAGGACTTAGCAATCAGCCCCAGCATTTT. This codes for CASRGLSNQPQHF.

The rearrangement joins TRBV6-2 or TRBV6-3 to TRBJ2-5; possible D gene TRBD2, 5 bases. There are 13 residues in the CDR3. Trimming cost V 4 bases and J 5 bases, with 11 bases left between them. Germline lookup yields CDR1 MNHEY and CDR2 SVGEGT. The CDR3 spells CASSFGLEETQYF. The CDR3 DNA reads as TGTGCCAGCAGTTTCGGACTGGAGGAGACCCAGTACTTC.

The CDR3 reads CASSLGLAGNTDTQYF. Here the CDR3 DNA reads TGTGCCAGCAGCTTAGGCCTAGCGGGGAACACAGATACGCAGTATTTT. The rearrangement uses TRBV11-2 and TRBJ2-3; 9 bases line up with TRBD2. The CDR3 covers 16 residues. J was trimmed by 2 bases and V by 1 base; bases with no gene match: 4. Germline assignment: CDR1 SGHAT and CDR2 FQNNGV.

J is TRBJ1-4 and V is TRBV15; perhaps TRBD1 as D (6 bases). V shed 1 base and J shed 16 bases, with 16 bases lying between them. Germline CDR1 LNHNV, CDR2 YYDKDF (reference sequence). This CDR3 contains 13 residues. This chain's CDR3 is CATSRARGATGFF. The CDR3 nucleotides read TGTGCCACCAGCAGAGCAAGGGGGGCGACTGGGTTTTTT. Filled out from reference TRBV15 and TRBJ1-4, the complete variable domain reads DAMVIQNPRYQVTQFGKPVTLSCSQTLNHNVMYWYQQKSSQAPKLLFHYYDKDFNNEADTPDNFQSRRPNTSFCFLDIRSPGLGDTAMYLCATSRARGATGFFGSGTQLSVL.